This entry describes one T cell receptor beta chain. This specimen includes other DNA sequences encoding the same CDR3. Trimming stripped 3 bases from V and 7 bases from J, with 10 bases between. Germline values: CDR1 LNHDA, CDR2 SQIVND (reference sequence). This CDR3 spans 14 amino acids. The study ran the assay at deep level. Profiling relied on immunoSEQ multiplex PCR, and the TCRdb table lists in-frame clones only, not all of them. The data hold about 2 million clones, with roughly 96% observed a single time. Only Caucasian adults living in Nashville, Tennessee made up the donor group. In the CD4+ fraction, cells were divided into CD45RA+ naive and CD45RA-negative memory subsets. The data originate from a study of shared clonotypes between healthy human individuals. For the study at large: Sampling drew on donors who were a couple of women and a few men aged 18 to 49.

V and J are TRBV19 and TRBJ1-6; a possible D gene is TRBD1 (5 bases). This clonotype was obtained from a man aged 18 to 30 in good health. The sequencing input was naive CD4+ T cells sorted from blood. Subset meaning: CD45RA+ positively selected. DNA for the CDR3: TGTGCCAGTAGTATTAGGGGCCAGAATTCACCCCTCCACTTT. Its protein product is CASSIRGQNSPLHF. The full variable domain, its missing parts supplied by reference TRBV19 and TRBJ1-6, is DGGITQSPKYLFRKEGQNVTLSCEQNLNHDAMYWYRQDPGQGLRLIYYSQIVNDFQKGDIAEGYSVSREKKESFPLTVTSAQKNPTAFYLCASSIRGQNSPLHFGNGTRLTVT.